A single sample gave rise to the 18 T cell receptor beta chains below, sequenced in a study of T cells in localized non-small cell lung cancer. Clones were sequenced by immunoSEQ multiplex PCR, and TCRdb holds only the in-frame ones, with some missing. The sample has 30,000 to 35,000 clones, 88% seen once; the top ten hold less than 5%. The input for sequencing was peripheral blood, taken before any cancer treatment. The receptors derive from a woman aged 40-70 years with stage I lung adenocarcinoma.

This chain connects TRBV10-3 to TRBJ2-7; D unclear. The germline V gene has CDR1 ENHRY and CDR2 SYGVKD. The CDR3 totals 12 residues. V was shortened by 0 bases and J by 3 bases, with 3 bases between the two germline ends. The CDR3 loop reads CAISESGYEQYF. CDR3 DNA: TGTGCCATCAGTGAGTCGGGCTACGAGCAGTACTTC.

This chain joins TRBV7-9 and TRBJ1-4, with 9 nucleotides matching TRBD1. The V segment lost 4 bases and the J segment 0 bases; nucleotides outside the gene matches: 6. CDR1 and CDR2 from the germline V gene are SEHNR and FQNEAQ (reference sequence). CDR3 length: 17 residues. CDR3 protein: CASSSTGGPATNEKLFF. The DNA for the CDR3 is TGTGCCAGCAGCTCGACAGGGGGACCTGCAACTAATGAAAAACTGTTTTTT. The entire variable domain, with the rest obtained from reference TRBV7-9 and TRBJ1-4, is as follows: DTGVSQNPRHKITKRGQNVTFRCDPISEHNRLYWYRQTLGQGPEFLTYFQNEAQLEKSRLLSDRFSAERPKGSFSTLEIQRTEQGDSAMYLCASSSTGGPATNEKLFFGSGTQLSVL.

J is TRBJ1-1 and V is TRBV6-6, with D hard to call. The CDR3 loop spans 14 amino acids. V shed 2 bases and J shed 7 bases, with 14 bases lying between them. The germline V gene has CDR1 MNHNY and CDR2 SVGAGI (reference sequence). CDR3 protein: CASSYSPQPSEAFF. CDR3 in DNA: TGTGCCAGCAGTTACAGCCCCCAACCCAGTGAAGCTTTCTTT.

The J gene is TRBJ1-5, the V gene TRBV12-5; a possible D gene is TRBD1 (5 bases). Trimming shortened V by 2 bases and J by 2 bases, and 16 bases separated the two germline ends. Germline CDR1 and CDR2: LGHNT and FRNRAP. The CDR3 totals 17 residues. CDR3 loop: CASGLNQGGARNQPQHF. DNA for the CDR3: TGTGCTAGTGGTTTGAACCAGGGAGGGGCACGCAATCAGCCCCAGCATTTT.

This clone appeared a single time. The CDR3 loop is CASSRTGSITEAFF. CDR3 nucleotides: TGTGCCAGCAGCCGGACAGGGTCGATCACTGAAGCTTTCTTT. This chain joins TRBV14 and TRBJ1-1, with TRBD1 identical over 8 bases. Germline V CDR1 and CDR2: SGHDN, FVKESK. The junction had 5 bases not matched to a gene; V was cut back by 4 bases and J by 4 bases. The CDR3 totals 14 residues.

As concerns this clone: Within the sample, other DNA sequences also encode this same CDR3. V is TRBV6-5 and J is TRBJ1-1; no clear D. V was pared by 0 bases and J by 2 bases, with 4 bases between. CDR1 MNHEY and CDR2 SVGAGI come from the germline V gene. The CDR3 runs to 13 residues. The CDR3 DNA follows: TGTGCCAGCAGTTACTCGAGTAACACTGAAGCTTTCTTT. Translating it yields CASSYSSNTEAFF.

V gene TRBV7-2 combines with J gene TRBJ2-7, with TRBD2 matching 9 bases. CDR3 length equals 17 residues. Germline V CDR1 and CDR2: SGHTA, FQGNSA. With 5 bases clipped from V and 2 bases from J, the junction kept 13 bases outside the gene matches. DNA for the CDR3: TGTGCCAGCAGCCCGAGACCGACTAGCGGTTACACCTACGAGCAGTACTTC. It codes for CASSPRPTSGYTYEQYF.

The gene calls are TRBV7-6 and TRBJ1-3, with 11 bases identical to TRBD1. The CDR3 consists of 16 residues. CDR1 is SGHVS, CDR2 FNYEAQ, per germline. The V gene end was trimmed by 3 bases and the J gene end by 4 bases; junction bases not matched to a gene: 5. This CDR3 is CASSFRTGGSGNTIYF. In DNA form, the CDR3 reads TGTGCCAGCAGCTTCCGGACAGGGGGCAGCGGAAACACCATATATTTT.

The chain employs TRBV27 and TRBJ2-7, with D tentatively TRBD1 (5 bases). The CDR3 sequence is 13 residues long. Germline V CDR1 and CDR2: MNHEY, SMNVEV (reference sequence). Trimming cost V 3 bases and J 6 bases, with 12 bases left between them. The CDR3 sequence is CASSFPNRGEQYF. CDR3 DNA sequence: TGTGCCAGCAGTTTCCCAAATAGGGGCGAGCAGTACTTC.

The chain is built from TRBV4-3 and TRBJ1-4; D remains ambiguous. Germline V gene sequence: CDR1 LGHNA, CDR2 YSLEER. The CDR3 contains 13 residues. Trimming removed 4 bases at V and 6 bases at J, with 9 bases between. The CDR3 loop is CASSRGPHEKLFF. The DNA for the CDR3 is TGCGCCAGCAGCCGCGGACCTCATGAAAAACTGTTTTTT.

The V and J genes are TRBV27 and TRBJ1-2; 7 nucleotides line up with TRBD1. J lost 2 bases, V lost 4 bases, and 13 bases had no gene match. The germline V gene has CDR1 MNHEY and CDR2 SMNVEV (reference sequence). The CDR3 totals 17 residues. The CDR3 reads CASSSTGLRRTNYGYTF. CDR3 DNA: TGTGCCAGCAGTTCGACAGGGTTACGGCGTACCAACTATGGCTACACCTTC.

J is TRBJ1-2 and V is TRBV11-1; a possible D gene is TRBD1 (5 bases). The CDR3 has 13 amino acids. V lost 0 bases, J lost 6 bases, and 8 bases lay in between. CDR1 and CDR2 from the germline V gene are SGHAT and FQDESV (reference sequence). The CDR3 loop is CASSLALRDGYTF. In nucleotides, the CDR3 is TGTGCCAGCAGCTTAGCGCTCAGGGATGGCTACACCTTC.

The rearrangement joins TRBV5-8 to TRBJ2-3; 7 bases match TRBD2. The CDR3 runs 15 residues. Per the germline V gene, CDR1 is SGHTS and CDR2 is YDEGEE. V shed 0 bases, J shed 2 bases, and the junction held 3 bases outside the gene matches. The CDR3 loop reads CASSLGGGLTDTQYF. Written as DNA, the CDR3 is TGTGCCAGCAGCTTGGGGGGGGGTCTCACAGATACGCAGTATTTT.

A remark on this clone: At one end the junction does not follow the germline gene, possibly because of a read error. J is TRBJ2-7 and V is TRBV11-3; weak D call: TRBD1 (6 bases). Germline V gene data show CDR1 as SGHNT and CDR2 as YENEEA. The CDR3 runs 12 residues. CDR3: CASSLAQGKFNF. The CDR3 DNA is TGTGCCAGCAGCTTAGCCCAGGGGAAGTTCAACTTC.

This chain joins TRBV7-9 and TRBJ1-2, with D tentatively TRBD1 (5 bases). Trimming removed 2 bases at V and 3 bases at J, with 10 bases between. Germline CDR1 and CDR2: SEHNR and FQNEAQ (reference sequence). CDR3 length equals 14 residues. The CDR3 coding sequence is TGTGCCAGCAGCTTACAAGGGGCGGACTATGGCTACACCTTC. Protein sequence: CASSLQGADYGYTF. The whole variable domain, remainder taken from reference TRBV7-9 and TRBJ1-2, is DTGVSQNPRHKITKRGQNVTFRCDPISEHNRLYWYRQTLGQGPEFLTYFQNEAQLEKSRLLSDRFSAERPKGSFSTLEIQRTEQGDSAMYLCASSLQGADYGYTFGSGTRLTVV.

The chain is built from TRBV4-3 and TRBJ2-7, with D possibly called TRBD1 or TRBD2 (5 bases each). Germline CDR1 LGHNA, CDR2 YSLEER. V lost 4 bases, J lost 0 bases, and 13 bases lay in between. This CDR3 comprises 15 residues. The CDR3 DNA reads as TGCGCCAGCAGCCTCTTTTGGGGGAGCTCCTACGAGCAGTACTTC. This translates into CASSLFWGSSYEQYF.

The J gene is TRBJ1-4, the V gene TRBV18; TRBD1 might be the D (6 bases). Germline V gene sequence: CDR1 KGHSH, CDR2 LQKENI. Trimming took off 1 base at V and 6 bases at J, with 9 bases between the two ends. The CDR3 is 14 residues long. The CDR3 DNA reads as TGTGCCAGCTCACCACGGGCAGGGGATGAAAAACTGTTTTTT. As protein: CASSPRAGDEKLFF.

This rearrangement joins TRBV2 to TRBJ2-4; no reliable D call. V was shortened by 0 bases and J by 0 bases, with 6 bases between the two germline ends. The germline V gene has CDR1 SNHLY and CDR2 FYNNEI. CDR3 length: 15 residues. CDR3 amino acids: CASSEAAVAKNIQYF. Here the CDR3 DNA reads TGTGCCAGCAGTGAAGCGGCCGTAGCCAAAAACATTCAGTACTTC. The whole variable domain, remainder taken from reference TRBV2 and TRBJ2-4, is EPEVTQTPSHQVTQMGQEVILRCVPISNHLYFYWYRQILGQKVEFLVSFYNNEISEKSEIFDDQFSVERPDGSNFTLKIRSTKLEDSAMYFCASSEAAVAKNIQYFGAGTRLSVL.